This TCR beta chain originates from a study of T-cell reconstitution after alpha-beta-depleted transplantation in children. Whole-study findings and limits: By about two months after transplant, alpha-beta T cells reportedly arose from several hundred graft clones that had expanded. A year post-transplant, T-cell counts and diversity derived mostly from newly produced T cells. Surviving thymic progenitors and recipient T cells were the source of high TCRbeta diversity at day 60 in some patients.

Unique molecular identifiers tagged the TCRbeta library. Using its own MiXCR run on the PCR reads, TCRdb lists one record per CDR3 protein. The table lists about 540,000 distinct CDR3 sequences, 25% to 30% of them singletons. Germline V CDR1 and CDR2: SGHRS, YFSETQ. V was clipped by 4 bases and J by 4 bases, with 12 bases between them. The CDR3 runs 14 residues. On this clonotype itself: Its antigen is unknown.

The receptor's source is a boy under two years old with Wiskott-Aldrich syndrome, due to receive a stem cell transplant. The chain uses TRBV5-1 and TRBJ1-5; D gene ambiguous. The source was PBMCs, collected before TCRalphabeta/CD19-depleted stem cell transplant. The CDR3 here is CASSNGIGNQPQHF. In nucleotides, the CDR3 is TGCGCCAGCAGCAACGGTATAGGAAATCAGCCCCAGCATTTT.